This is a list of T cell receptor beta chains from one sample in a study of post-analysis software for immune sequencing data. TCRdb reprocessed the PCR reads via MiXCR and lists one record per CDR3 protein. This table has fewer than 600,000 distinct CDR3 sequences, less than 45% appearing once. Sequencing was done on a sample of blood. The origin of the receptors is a girl aged 5-17 years with multiple sclerosis. CDR3s leave out the opening cysteine and the closing phenylalanine or tryptophan.

>TRBV6-2/TRBV6-3
ASSYSLRRNNSPLH
>TRBV6-5
ASSYSGRKDSPLH
>TRBV27
ASSRHGLAGVGPQETQY
>TRBV20-1
SAALFTSGRAARTQY
>TRBV29-1
SVAPRGDRGDTEAF
>TRBV18
ASVEQGARNEQF
>TRBV7-2
ASRLNRGLAQETQY
>TRBV29-1
SVALQGGQGQPQH
>TRBV5-1
ASSLAGPGYEQY
>TRBV2
ASSEGYSGQLSGADTQY
>TRBV28
ASSPSRDAVYEQY
>TRBV20-1
SASPGAHSYEQY
>TRBV5-1
ASRLVEGDNQPQH
>TRBV2
ASRTGTNYNEQF
>TRBV24-1
ATSDFPGQGRTDTQY
>TRBV20-1
SARGGAFIYEQY
>TRBV28
ASSLTGLTDTQY
>TRBV30
AWSAWGQGIYEQY
>TRBV7-2
ASSMPGQGHEQY
>TRBV20-1
SASSDRHLYGYT
>TRBV20-1
SARDREGALWETQY
>TRBV4-2
ASSQDLNSYEQY
>TRBV27
ASSSPLRQGRKTQY
>TRBV12-3/TRBV12-4
ASSFSGVNTGELF
>TRBV6-6
ASSPLSSTDTQY
>TRBV7-9
ASSLAGTGGPETQY
>TRBV5-6
ASSMPGDLSYNEQF
>TRBV20-1
SAIDRGYNEQF
>TRBV12-3/TRBV12-4
ASSSQSGDEQY
>TRBV28
ASSPGTSVWNEQF
>TRBV2
ASDSNLAEQY
>TRBV28
ASSRQGPYNEQF
>TRBV28
ASSLGQGAYTQY
>TRBV5-1
ASSLGVLAGVLQETQY
>TRBV27
ASTKDPGPGNEQF
>TRBV29-1
SVDRPGNGYT
>TRBV7-6
ASSSWGTYNEQF
>TRBV5-1
ASSLMAGDHEQF
>TRBV6-5
ASSYYRGYEQY
>TRBV28
ASSLWDSYNSPLH
>TRBV7-9
ASSLEGYAPNEQF
>TRBV7-9
ASSLLAGTGSEQY
>TRBV6-2/TRBV6-3
ASTFPQETQY
>TRBV29-1
SVRLAATYEQY
>TRBV7-6
ASSPRQGRGTDTQY
>TRBV28
ASNPLAGPYEQY